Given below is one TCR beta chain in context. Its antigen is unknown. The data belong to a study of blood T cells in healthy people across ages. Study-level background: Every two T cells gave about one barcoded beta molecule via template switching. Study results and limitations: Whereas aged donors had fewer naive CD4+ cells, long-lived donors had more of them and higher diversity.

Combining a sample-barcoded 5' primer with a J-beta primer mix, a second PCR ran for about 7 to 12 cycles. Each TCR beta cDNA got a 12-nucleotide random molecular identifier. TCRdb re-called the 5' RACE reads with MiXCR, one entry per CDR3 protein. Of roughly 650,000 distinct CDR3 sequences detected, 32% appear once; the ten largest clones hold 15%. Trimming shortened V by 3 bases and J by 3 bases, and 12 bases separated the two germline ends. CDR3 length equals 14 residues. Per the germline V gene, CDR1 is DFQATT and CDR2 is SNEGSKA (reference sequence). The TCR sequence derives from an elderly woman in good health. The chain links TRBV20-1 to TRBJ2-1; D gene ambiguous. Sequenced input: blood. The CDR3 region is CSASTTSSYNEQFF. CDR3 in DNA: TGCAGTGCTAGCACTACCTCAAGCTACAATGAGCAGTTCTTC.